This TCR beta chain was identified in a study of shared clonotypes between healthy human individuals. In the study overall: Donors consisted of two women and a few men between 18 and 49.

Points on this clone: Its antigen is not known.

The protocol was immunoSEQ multiplex PCR, while the TCRdb copy is restricted to in-frame clones and leaves out a portion. The sample has approximately 2.5 million clones, around 94% seen once. A CD45RA-negative memory subset and a CD45RA+ naive subset were separated from the CD4+ cells. Study conclusions and caveats: Donor clonotype sharing was expected to depend on sequencing depth. Clonotypes that were shared across a handful of donors made up 4% to 6% of naive CD4 clonotypes.

Germline V CDR1 and CDR2: SEHNR, FQNEAQ (reference sequence). This CDR3 is 13 amino acids long. The germline V and J ends were trimmed by 4 bases and 2 bases, with 8 bases remaining between them. The receptor was derived from a man aged 18 to 35 in good health. Sequencing was carried out using naive CD4+ T cells sorted from blood. Subset noted: CD45RA+ positively selected. This chain links TRBV7-9 with TRBJ2-5; D unresolved. CDR3 nucleotide sequence: TGTGCCAGCAGCTCACCCGCTCAAGAGACCCAGTACTTC. It is translated as CASSSPAQETQYF.